This T cell receptor (beta chain) came from a study of response to subunit inactivated influenza vaccine. Findings and caveats of the study: That few new T cells are recruited by each seasonal influenza vaccination was the authors' suggestion.

Remarks on this clonotype: Its antigen remains unknown.

Using its own MiXCR run on the RT-PCR reads, TCRdb lists one record per CDR3 protein. The sample has hundreds of thousands of distinct CDR3 sequences, 12% seen once. CDR1 is ENHRY, CDR2 SYGVKD, per germline. The CDR3 is 16 amino acids. With V trimmed by 6 bases and J by 5 bases, 15 bases remained unmatched. The source material was PBMCs from blood, sampled on the day of vaccination. The J gene is TRBJ2-5, the V gene TRBV10-3; TRBD2 matches 7 bases. This receptor was taken from a man in his forties or fifties who received an inactivated influenza vaccine. The CDR3 nucleotides are TGTGCCATCAGCCCCATTTTCACCGCGGGAGTCGAGACCCAGTACTTC. This codes for CAISPIFTAGVETQYF.